This T cell receptor (beta chain) is from a study of Graves' ophthalmopathy and Graves' hyperthyroidism. Amplified TCR beta CDR3 regions were obtained using RNA transcripts as template. First-round RT-PCR relied on HTBI primers, and a second-round multiplex PCR came next. TCRdb recomputed calls from the multiplex PCR reads with MiXCR, one row per CDR3 protein. The table has under 350,000 distinct CDR3 sequences, roughly a sixth seen once. With respect to this clonotype: The antigen remains undetermined.

General study findings and limits: Blood also harbored most expanded thyroid clonotypes above 0.001 frequency.

PBMCs had their origin in fresh peripheral blood (over 8.5 ml). The germline V and J ends were trimmed by 4 bases and 5 bases, with 22 bases remaining between them. The length of the CDR3 is 16 residues. The germline V gene encodes CDR1 SGHRS and CDR2 YFSETQ. The sequencing sample was made of peripheral blood. The sequence came from an adult man with Graves' ophthalmopathy. The chain has TRBV5-1 and TRBJ2-7, with a possible D match to TRBD2 (5 bases). CDR3 sequence (DNA): TGCGCCAGCAGCCCCTCGAAACTAGGAATGGGCAACGAGCAGTACTTC. It is translated as CASSPSKLGMGNEQYF.